The 15 T cell receptor beta chains below all came from one sample that was sequenced in a study of beta chain features in type 1 diabetes. Overall study results and limits: Shorter TCRB CDR3s, moderately but significantly so, were found in Type 1 diabetes patients in all four CD4+ subsets.

Of the isolated RNA, all was reverse transcribed, and so the sequenced material was expressed TCRB transcripts. TCRdb's copy holds only in-frame clones and misses some; the assay was immunoSEQ multiplex PCR. The profile shows hundreds of thousands of clones, 15% of them singletons. These receptors have no known antigen. The material sequenced was naive CD4+ T cells from blood. All receptors come from a man aged 18 to 30 with type 1 diabetes.

The V call is TRBV29-1, the J call TRBJ1-1; weak D call: TRBD1 (6 bases). Trimming left V 3 bases short and J 4 bases short, with 21 bases between. Per the germline V gene, CDR1 is SQVTM and CDR2 is ANQGSEA. The length of the CDR3 is 16 residues. CDR3 in amino acids: CSVDGPRGLGGTEAFF. CDR3 nucleotides: TGCAGCGTTGACGGTCCGAGGGGGTTAGGGGGCACTGAAGCTTTCTTT.

The J gene is TRBJ2-7, the V gene TRBV28; the match to TRBD1 covers 7 bases. The J segment lost 6 bases and the V segment lost 5 bases, leaving 7 bases of the junction unmatched. Germline V gene sequence: CDR1 MDHEN, CDR2 SYDVKM. The CDR3 is 13 amino acids. The CDR3 DNA sequence: TGTGCCAGCAGTAGGCCCGACAGGGTCGAGCAGTACTTC. Its protein product is CASSRPDRVEQYF.

The chain joins TRBV7-2 to TRBJ2-7; 7 positions match TRBD2. The germline V gene has CDR1 SGHTA and CDR2 FQGNSA. V shed 3 bases and J 7 bases; nucleotides not matched to a gene: 15. CDR3 length: 16 amino acids. CDR3 sequence: CASSFIGGRGTGEQYF. CDR3 DNA sequence: TGTGCCAGCAGCTTCATTGGGGGGAGGGGAACCGGAGAGCAGTACTTC.

This clone has more than one count but fewer than ten. The rearrangement uses TRBV30 and TRBJ2-5; D remains ambiguous. This CDR3 region has 13 residues. V was pared by 2 bases and J by 2 bases, with 9 bases between. CDR1 is GTSNPN, CDR2 SVGIG, per germline (reference sequence). The CDR3 region is CAWSPSVQETQYF. The CDR3, as DNA: TGTGCCTGGAGTCCCAGCGTTCAAGAGACCCAGTACTTC.

This clone was seen only a few times. This chain joins TRBV5-6 and TRBJ1-5; D may be TRBD1 (5 bases). The CDR3 totals 15 residues. Trimming cost V 3 bases and J 1 base, with 11 bases left between them. The germline CDR1 and CDR2 sequences are SGHDT and YYEEEE. The CDR3, as DNA: TGTGCCAGCAGCTGGTTCCCAGGGAGCAATCAGCCCCAGCATTTT. Translation gives CASSWFPGSNQPQHF.

The V call is TRBV29-1, the J call TRBJ2-5; 7 bases fit TRBD1. The J call could be wrong; TRBJ2-7 is a better fit for the DNA end. The CDR3 consists of 13 residues. The germline CDR1 and CDR2 sequences are SQVTM and ANQGSEA. DNA of the CDR3: TGCAGCGCTCTCTCCCGTTCAGGGGGCGAGCAGTACTTC. It is translated as CSALSRSGGEQYF.

The rearrangement uses TRBV6-6 and TRBJ2-2, with D unclear. The germline V and J ends were trimmed by 8 bases and 8 bases, with 21 bases remaining between them. Germline CDR1 reads MNHNY; CDR2 reads SVGAGI (reference sequence). This CDR3 spans 15 amino acids. CDR3 sequence: CASSPPLRPDGELFF. CDR3 bases: TGTGCCAGCTCCCCCCCCCTGCGTCCCGATGGGGAGCTGTTTTTT.

V gene TRBV7-9 combines with J gene TRBJ1-3; D is ambiguous. Germline CDR1 SEHNR, CDR2 FQNEAQ (reference sequence). The CDR3 is 13 amino acids. The V and J ends lost 3 bases and 0 bases respectively, with 3 bases between them. CDR3 in DNA: TGTGCCAGCAGCTTCGGCTCTGGAAACACCATATATTTT. It is translated as CASSFGSGNTIYF.

In the case of this clone: One junction end does not reproduce the germline sequence, and a read error may be involved. The rearrangement links TRBV4-2 to TRBJ1-2, with TRBD1 matching over 12 bases. The CDR3 totals 16 residues. CDR1 and CDR2 (germline): LGHNA, YNFKEQ. Here the CDR3 DNA reads TGTGCCAGCGGCCAACCCCCGGGACAGGGGGCTTTTGGCTACACCTTC. Its translation: CASGQPPGQGAFGYTF.

This chain links TRBV6-4 with TRBJ2-4; D possibly corresponds to TRBD1 (7 bases). The CDR3 has 16 amino acids. Germline lookup yields CDR1 MRHNA and CDR2 SNTAGT. V shed 6 bases and J shed 4 bases, with 19 bases lying between them. The CDR3 reads CASRPTGDLSKNIQYF. Here the CDR3 DNA reads TGTGCCAGCAGACCAACAGGGGACTTGTCTAAAAACATTCAGTACTTC.

This chain connects TRBV15 to TRBJ2-2; 16 nucleotides line up with TRBD2. V gave up 5 bases and J gave up 10 bases; unmatched junction bases: 4. The CDR3 consists of 15 residues. Germline V gene sequence: CDR1 LNHNV, CDR2 YYDKDF (reference sequence). The CDR3 protein is CATSSGLAGGKELFF. The CDR3 DNA is TGTGCCACCAGCTCGGGACTAGCGGGGGGGAAGGAGCTGTTTTTT.

The chain recombines TRBV2 with TRBJ2-5, with D possibly TRBD2 on 6 matching bases. The V end lost 8 bases, the J end lost 1 base, and 11 bases lay between the germline ends. Germline lookup yields CDR1 SNHLY and CDR2 FYNNEI. CDR3 length: 13 amino acids. The CDR3 protein is CASLGSLQETQYF. The CDR3, as DNA: TGTGCCAGCCTCGGGAGCCTCCAAGAGACCCAGTACTTC.

This clone was seen only a few times. The V and J genes are TRBV6-1 and TRBJ2-7; tentative D call: TRBD1 (5 bases). Germline V lookup: CDR1 MNHNS, CDR2 SASEGT. Trimming removed 0 bases at V and 2 bases at J, with 11 bases between. CDR3 length: 15 residues. Here the CDR3 DNA reads TGTGCCAGCAGTGAAGCGCTTCAGGGAACCTACGAGCAGTACTTC. Amino acid sequence: CASSEALQGTYEQYF.

V and J are TRBV18 and TRBJ1-4, with D uncertain. This CDR3 has 13 amino acids. Germline values: CDR1 KGHSH, CDR2 LQKENI. V lost 2 bases, J lost 8 bases, and 9 bases lay in between. DNA for the CDR3: TGTGCCAGCTCACCAGCCGAGTACGAAAAACTGTTTTTT. It is translated as CASSPAEYEKLFF. Supplemented by reference TRBV18 and TRBJ1-4, the full variable domain reads NAGVMQNPRHLVRRRGQEARLRCSPMKGHSHVYWYRQLPEEGLKFMVYLQKENIIDESGMPKERFSAEFPKEGPSILRIQQVVRGDSAAYFCASSPAEYEKLFFGSGTQLSVL.

The V call is TRBV28, the J call TRBJ2-7, with TRBD1 matching 7 bases. From germline, CDR1 is MDHEN and CDR2 SYDVKM. V gave up 6 bases and J gave up 2 bases; unmatched junction bases: 7. The CDR3 length is 14 residues. CDR3 sequence (DNA): TGTGCCAGCAGCATTGGACAGGACCCCTACGAGCAGTACTTC. It encodes CASSIGQDPYEQYF.